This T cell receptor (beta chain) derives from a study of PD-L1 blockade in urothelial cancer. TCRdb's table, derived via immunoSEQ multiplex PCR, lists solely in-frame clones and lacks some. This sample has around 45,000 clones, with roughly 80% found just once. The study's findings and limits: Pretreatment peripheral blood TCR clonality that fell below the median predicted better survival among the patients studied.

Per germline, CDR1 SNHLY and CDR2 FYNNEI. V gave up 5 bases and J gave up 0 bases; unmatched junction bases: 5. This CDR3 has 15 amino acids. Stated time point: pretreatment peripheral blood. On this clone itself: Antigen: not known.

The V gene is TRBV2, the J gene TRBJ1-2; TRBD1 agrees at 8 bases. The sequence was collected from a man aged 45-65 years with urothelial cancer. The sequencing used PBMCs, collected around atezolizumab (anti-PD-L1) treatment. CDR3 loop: CASSWDRTSNYGYTF. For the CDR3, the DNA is TGTGCCAGCAGTTGGGACAGGACATCTAACTATGGCTACACCTTC.